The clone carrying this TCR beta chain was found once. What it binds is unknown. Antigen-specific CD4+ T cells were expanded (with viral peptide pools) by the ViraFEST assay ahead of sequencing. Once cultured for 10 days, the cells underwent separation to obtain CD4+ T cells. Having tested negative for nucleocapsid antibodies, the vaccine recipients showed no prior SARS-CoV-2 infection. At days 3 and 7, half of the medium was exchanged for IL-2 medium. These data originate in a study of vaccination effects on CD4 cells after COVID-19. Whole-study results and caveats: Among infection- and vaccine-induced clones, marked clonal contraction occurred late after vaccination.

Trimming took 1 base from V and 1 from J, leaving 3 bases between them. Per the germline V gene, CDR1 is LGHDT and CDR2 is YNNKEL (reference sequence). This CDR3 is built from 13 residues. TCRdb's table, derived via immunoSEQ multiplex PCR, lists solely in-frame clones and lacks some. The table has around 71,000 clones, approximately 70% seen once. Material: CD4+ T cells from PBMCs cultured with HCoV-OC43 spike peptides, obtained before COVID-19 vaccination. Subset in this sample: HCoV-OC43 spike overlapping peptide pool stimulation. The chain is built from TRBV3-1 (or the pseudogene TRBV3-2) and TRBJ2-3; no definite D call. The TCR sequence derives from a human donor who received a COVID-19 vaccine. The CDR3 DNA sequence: TGTGCCAGCAGCCAAGCCGGCACAGATACGCAGTATTTT. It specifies CASSQAGTDTQYF.